The 26 T cell receptor beta chains reported below all come from one sample, sequenced in a study of CD8+ T cells in alopecia areata. RNA extraction was followed by reverse transcription into cDNA, which acted as the sequencing template. Measured with immunoSEQ multiplex PCR; TCRdb has only the in-frame clones, and not every one. The table has 100,000 to 120,000 clones, 58% seen once. Sequencing was performed on NKG2D-low CD8+ T cells sorted from blood. The receptor set was obtained from a human donor with alopecia areata.

This rearrangement joins TRBV28 to TRBJ2-7; D is unresolved. With 3 bases removed from V and 3 bases from J, the gap between germline ends came to 15 bases. The CDR3 has 15 amino acids. Germline lookup yields CDR1 MDHEN and CDR2 SYDVKM. The CDR3 region is CASSFSRRDIYEQYF. The CDR3 DNA follows: TGTGCCAGCAGTTTTTCTCGCCGCGATATCTACGAGCAGTACTTC.

The V gene is TRBV15, the J gene TRBJ1-5, with a weak D call TRBD1 (6 bases). From germline, CDR1 is LNHNV and CDR2 YYDKDF (reference sequence). V was pared by 0 bases and J by 7 bases, with 19 bases between. This CDR3 region has 17 residues. The CDR3 region is CATSRDLDRTVKQPQHF. CDR3 nucleotides: TGTGCCACCAGCAGAGATTTAGACAGGACGGTTAAGCAGCCCCAGCATTTT.

The chain employs TRBV9 and TRBJ2-7; D may be TRBD2 (6 bases). This CDR3 has 14 amino acids. Germline V gene sequence: CDR1 SGDLS, CDR2 YYNGEE. The ends were cut back, 0 bases at V and 2 bases at J, with 9 bases in the middle. CDR3 region: CASSVAGVPYEQYF. CDR3 nucleotides: TGTGCCAGCAGCGTAGCGGGAGTTCCCTACGAGCAGTACTTC.

This clone was seen more than once but under ten times. The rearrangement joins TRBV7-9 to TRBJ2-7, with D hard to call. Germline lookup yields CDR1 SEHNR and CDR2 FQNEAQ (reference sequence). The CDR3 is made up of 12 amino acids. Trimming shortened V by 1 base and J by 2 bases, and 3 bases separated the two germline ends. The CDR3 nucleotides read TGTGCCAGCAGCTTAGTTCCCTACGAGCAGTACTTC. Its translation is CASSLVPYEQYF.

Only a few counts were recorded for this clone. The chain is built from TRBV18 and TRBJ2-1; D not certain. The V end lost 3 bases, the J end lost 6 bases, and 9 bases lay between the germline ends. The CDR3 length is 13 residues. Germline-derived CDR1 and CDR2 are KGHSH and LQKENI. The CDR3 is CASSPLGGNEQFF. The CDR3 DNA reads as TGTGCCAGCTCACCCCTGGGTGGCAATGAGCAGTTCTTC. The full variable domain, its missing parts supplied by reference TRBV18 and TRBJ2-1, is NAGVMQNPRHLVRRRGQEARLRCSPMKGHSHVYWYRQLPEEGLKFMVYLQKENIIDESGMPKERFSAEFPKEGPSILRIQQVVRGDSAAYFCASSPLGGNEQFFGPGTRLTVL.

This chain uses TRBV28 with TRBJ1-2; 11 bases line up with TRBD1. V was clipped by 6 bases and J by 1 base; unmatched bases: 10. Germline loops: CDR1 MDHEN, CDR2 SYDVKM. The CDR3 sequence is 17 residues long. CDR3 amino acids: CASSLRTGGLFNYGYTF. For the CDR3, the DNA is TGTGCCAGCAGCCTTCGGACAGGGGGCCTCTTTAACTATGGCTACACCTTC.

The CDR3 spells CASSQEPPGTGTSYEQYF. CDR3 nucleotide sequence: TGCGCCAGCAGCCAAGAACCCCCCGGGACAGGGACATCCTACGAGCAGTACTTC. This chain connects TRBV4-1 to TRBJ2-7, with 9 positions matching TRBD1. CDR3 size: 18 residues. V was pared by 0 bases and J by 1 base, with 10 bases of the junction left unmatched. Germline lookup yields CDR1 MGHRA and CDR2 YSYEKL.

In its sample, this clone was seen a few times. The chain recombines TRBV29-1 with TRBJ2-7, with no clear D. Germline CDR1 is SQVTM and CDR2 is ANQGSEA. The V end was cut by 4 bases, the J end by 1 base, with 17 bases between. The CDR3 loop spans 15 amino acids. The CDR3 DNA is TGCAGCGTTGTTCGTCTAGGCAGGTCGTCCTACGAGCAGTACTTC. Its translation is CSVVRLGRSSYEQYF.

The V and J genes are TRBV4-1 and TRBJ2-2; 12 bases line up with TRBD1. The trim removed 7 bases at V and 4 bases at J, leaving 7 bases unmatched. This CDR3 comprises 16 residues. Germline loops: CDR1 MGHRA, CDR2 YSYEKL. The CDR3 DNA reads as TGCGCCAGCACCTTCCGGGACAGGGGGCTCACCGGGGAGCTGTTTTTT. Its translation is CASTFRDRGLTGELFF.

This clone was counted ten times or more. The chain joins TRBV28 to TRBJ2-7; TRBD1 or TRBD2 may be the D gene (5 bases each). CDR3 length: 12 residues. Germline assignment: CDR1 MDHEN and CDR2 SYDVKM. Trimming took 3 bases from V and 5 from J, leaving 8 bases between them. The CDR3 sequence is CASSFGGDEQYF. The CDR3 DNA reads TGTGCCAGCAGTTTTGGGGGTGACGAGCAGTACTTC.

The chain combines TRBV4-1 with TRBJ1-1, with D tentatively TRBD1 (6 bases). CDR1 and CDR2 (germline): MGHRA, YSYEKL. Trimming took off 1 base at V and 2 bases at J, with 14 bases between the two ends. CDR3 length: 16 residues. The CDR3 DNA is TGCGCCAGCAGCCAAGCGATTTTCAGGGGAAACACTGAAGCTTTCTTT. Translation gives CASSQAIFRGNTEAFF.

A few counts support this clone. The chain joins TRBV28 to TRBJ2-5; the D gene is possibly TRBD2 (6 bases). Germline V gene lookup returns CDR1 MDHEN and CDR2 SYDVKM. V was shortened by 6 bases and J by 5 bases, with 16 bases between the two germline ends. The CDR3 totals 14 residues. The CDR3 region has the DNA TGTGCCAGCAGCCCTGAAGGAGGGTATGAGACCCAGTACTTC. This translates into CASSPEGGYETQYF. The whole variable domain, filled in from reference TRBV28 and TRBJ2-5, reads DVKVTQSSRYLVKRTGEKVFLECVQDMDHENMFWYRQDPGLGLRLIYFSYDVKMKEKGDIPEGYSVSREKKERFSLILESASTNQTSMYLCASSPEGGYETQYFGPGTRLLVL.

The chain uses TRBV2 and TRBJ2-1; perhaps TRBD2 as D (5 bases). The CDR3 length is 12 residues. Germline assignment: CDR1 SNHLY and CDR2 FYNNEI. The V end was cut by 11 bases, the J end by 8 bases, with 16 bases between. The CDR3 DNA reads TGTGCCGGAGACTATCCCGACGATGAGCAGTTCTTC. It yields the protein CAGDYPDDEQFF. The variable domain in full, with the rest retrieved from reference TRBV2 and TRBJ2-1, is EPEVTQTPSHQVTQMGQEVILRCVPISNHLYFYWYRQILGQKVEFLVSFYNNEISEKSEIFDDQFSVERPDGSNFTLKIRSTKLEDSAMYFCAGDYPDDEQFFGPGTRLTVL.

The J gene is TRBJ2-3, the V gene TRBV19; D is perhaps TRBD2 (6 bases). Trimming shortened V by 5 bases and J by 3 bases, and 15 bases separated the two germline ends. The CDR3 covers 15 residues. Germline assignment: CDR1 LNHDA and CDR2 SQIVND (reference sequence). CDR3: CASSYPEGATDTQYF. Written as DNA, the CDR3 is TGTGCCAGTAGTTACCCGGAGGGAGCGACAGATACGCAGTATTTT. The whole variable domain, filled in from reference TRBV19 and TRBJ2-3, reads DGGITQSPKYLFRKEGQNVTLSCEQNLNHDAMYWYRQDPGQGLRLIYYSQIVNDFQKGDIAEGYSVSREKKESFPLTVTSAQKNPTAFYLCASSYPEGATDTQYFGPGTRLTVL.

The chain is built from TRBV7-9 and TRBJ1-2; D gene unclear. Germline V gene data show CDR1 as SEHNR and CDR2 as FQNEAQ (reference sequence). With 0 bases removed from V and 6 bases from J, the gap between germline ends came to 2 bases. This CDR3 spans 11 amino acids. The DNA for the CDR3 is TGTGCCAGCAGCTTAGCGCATGGCTACACCTTC. It codes for CASSLAHGYTF.

The rearrangement joins TRBV28 to TRBJ1-2; no definite D call. CDR1 and CDR2 from the germline V gene are MDHEN and SYDVKM. The CDR3 contains 12 residues. Deletions cut 2 bases from V and 4 bases from J, with 5 bases between. The CDR3, as DNA: TGTGCCAGCAGTTTACCCCCCTATGGCTACACCTTC. Protein product: CASSLPPYGYTF.

J is TRBJ2-5 and V is TRBV30, with 10 bases identical to TRBD2. The CDR3 consists of 20 residues. Trimming cost V 4 bases and J 2 bases; bases outside gene matches: 22. Germline-derived CDR1 and CDR2 are GTSNPN and SVGIG (reference sequence). CDR3 sequence (DNA): TGTGCCTGGACAGTGGGGTCCGCTTTGACTAGCGGGTTAAGGCAAGAGACCCAGTACTTC. Protein product: CAWTVGSALTSGLRQETQYF.

The gene calls are TRBV18 and TRBJ2-7; possibly TRBD1 for D (6 bases). V shed 2 bases and J shed 3 bases, with 20 bases lying between them. Per the germline V gene, CDR1 is KGHSH and CDR2 is LQKENI. The CDR3 has 17 amino acids. The CDR3 spells CASSPTETGFMGYEQYF. The CDR3 nucleotides are TGTGCCAGCTCACCAACTGAAACAGGGTTCATGGGCTACGAGCAGTACTTC.

This chain joins TRBV7-9 and TRBJ1-1; no firm D call. CDR1 SEHNR and CDR2 FQNEAQ come from the germline V gene (reference sequence). The CDR3 runs 12 residues. Trimming stripped 3 bases from V and 6 bases from J, with 8 bases between. DNA for the CDR3: TGTGCCAGCAGCTTTGAACAACCTGAAGCTTTCTTT. This codes for CASSFEQPEAFF.

This clone was counted once. V usage is TRBV12-5 and J usage is TRBJ2-3; D is unclear. Germline lookup yields CDR1 LGHNT and CDR2 FRNRAP. This CDR3 region has 13 residues. The ends were cut back, 6 bases at V and 2 bases at J, with 9 bases in the middle. The CDR3 loop reads CASGFGPTDTQYF. The CDR3, as DNA: TGTGCTAGTGGATTCGGACCCACAGATACGCAGTATTTT.

The V call is TRBV14, the J call TRBJ2-7; D is ambiguous. Germline V gives CDR1 SGHDN, CDR2 FVKESK. The germline V and J ends were trimmed by 2 bases and 3 bases, with 5 bases remaining between them. This CDR3 comprises 12 residues. The CDR3 DNA reads TGTGCCAGCAGCCAATGGGACTACGAGCAGTACTTC. Amino acids: CASSQWDYEQYF. Complete variable domain (other parts from reference TRBV14 and TRBJ2-7): EAGVTQFPSHSVIEKGQTVTLRCDPISGHDNLYWYRRVMGKEIKFLLHFVKESKQDESGMPNNRFLAERTGGTYSTLKVQPAELEDSGVYFCASSQWDYEQYFGPGTRLTVT.

The gene calls are TRBV7-9 and TRBJ1-2; tentative D call: TRBD1 (5 bases). The CDR3 loop spans 14 amino acids. Germline-derived CDR1 and CDR2 are SEHNR and FQNEAQ (reference sequence). Between the trimmed V and J ends, which lost 6 bases and 6 bases, there was a span of 17 bases. The CDR3, as DNA: TGTGCCAGCAGTTCTAGTGGGGGAACCGATGGCTACACCTTC. Translating it yields CASSSSGGTDGYTF.

The chain combines TRBV23-1 with TRBJ2-1; 7 bases match TRBD2. TRBV23-1 is an open reading frame whose function is uncertain. The CDR3 covers 16 residues. J gave up 8 bases and V 3 bases, and 13 bases lay outside the gene matches. The CDR3 here is CASSHSIGAGADEQFF. For the CDR3, the DNA is TGCGCCAGCAGTCATTCCATAGGGGCGGGAGCAGATGAGCAGTTCTTC.

The CDR3 DNA reads TGTGCCAGCAGTGGACGCGACAGGGGGAACACTGAAGCTTTCTTT. It specifies CASSGRDRGNTEAFF. This chain joins TRBV6-6 and TRBJ1-1; 8 bases agree with TRBD1. V was pared by 5 bases and J by 1 base, with 6 bases of the junction left unmatched. Germline values: CDR1 MNHNY, CDR2 SVGAGI (reference sequence). This CDR3 spans 15 amino acids.

The chain recombines TRBV7-8 with TRBJ2-2, with 7 bases that match TRBD2. The V and J ends lost 5 bases and 6 bases, in that order; junction bases with no gene match: 3. Germline values: CDR1 SGHVS, CDR2 FQNEAQ. The CDR3 totals 13 residues. As DNA, the CDR3 is TGTGCCAGCAGCAGGAGCGGGGCCGGGGAGCTGTTTTTT. This gives the protein CASSRSGAGELFF.

The chain couples TRBV5-6 to TRBJ2-3; 9 nucleotides match TRBD2. The CDR3 loop spans 17 amino acids. Germline values: CDR1 SGHDT, CDR2 YYEEEE. V trimming: 5 bases; J trimming: 5 bases; junction bases outside the gene matches: 15. The CDR3 nucleotides are TGTGCCAGCAGTTCGAAGGCTCTAGCGGGGCGACGAGATACGCAGTATTTT. Its translation: CASSSKALAGRRDTQYF.